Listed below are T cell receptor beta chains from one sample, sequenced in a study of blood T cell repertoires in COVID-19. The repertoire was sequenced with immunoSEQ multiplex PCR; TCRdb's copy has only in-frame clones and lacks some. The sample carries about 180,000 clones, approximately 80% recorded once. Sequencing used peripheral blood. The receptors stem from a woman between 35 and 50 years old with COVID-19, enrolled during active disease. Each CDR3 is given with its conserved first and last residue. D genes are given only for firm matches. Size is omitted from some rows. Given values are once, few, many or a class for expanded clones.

CDR3aa: CASSARTGQRGYTF
CDR3nt: TGTGCCAGCAGCGCAAGAACGGGACAGCGGGGCTACACCTTC
abundance: NA
v_gene: TRBV3-1/TRBV3-2
d_gene: TRBD1
j_gene: TRBJ1-2

CDR3aa: CASSLERGGSNIQYF
CDR3nt: TGTGCCAGCAGCTTGGAGCGGGGGGGCTCAAACATTCAGTACTTC
abundance: NA
v_gene: TRBV11-2
d_gene: TRBD2
j_gene: TRBJ2-4

CDR3aa: CASSSLQGWNEQFF
CDR3nt: TGTGCCAGCAGTTCGCTCCAGGGGTGGAATGAGCAGTTCTTC
abundance: NA
v_gene: TRBV6-5
d_gene: NA
j_gene: TRBJ2-1

CDR3aa: CASSLAAGVENEKLFF
CDR3nt: TGCGCCAGCAGCTTGGCGGCGGGGGTGGAAAATGAAAAACTGTTTTTT
abundance: NA
v_gene: TRBV5-1
d_gene: NA
j_gene: TRBJ1-4

CDR3aa: CAVQTGGPGNTIYF
CDR3nt: TGTGCCGTTCAGACAGGGGGACCTGGAAACACCATATATTTT
abundance: NA
v_gene: TRBV19
d_gene: TRBD1
j_gene: TRBJ1-3

CDR3aa: CASSPKDRAPFF
CDR3nt: TGTGCCAGCTCACCCAAGGACAGGGCTCCTTTCTTT
abundance: NA
v_gene: TRBV18
d_gene: TRBD1
j_gene: TRBJ1-1

CDR3aa: CASSYKTVSYEQYF
CDR3nt: TGTGCCAGCAGCTACAAGACAGTCTCCTACGAGCAGTACTTC
abundance: NA
v_gene: TRBV5-6
d_gene: NA
j_gene: TRBJ2-7

CDR3aa: CASSLPGGQADTQYF
CDR3nt: TGTGCCAGCAGCTTACCGGGAGGCCAGGCAGATACGCAGTATTTT
abundance: NA
v_gene: TRBV11-2
d_gene: TRBD2
j_gene: TRBJ2-3

CDR3aa: CASSLESGSGGNTIYF
CDR3nt: TGTGCCAGCAGCTTAGAGAGCGGTTCGGGGGGAAACACCATATATTTT
abundance: many
v_gene: TRBV7-9
d_gene: NA
j_gene: TRBJ1-3

CDR3aa: CASSPLLNRGRGQPQHF
CDR3nt: TGTGCCAGCTCACCACTACTCAACAGGGGACGGGGTCAGCCCCAGCATTTT
abundance: NA
v_gene: TRBV18
d_gene: TRBD1
j_gene: TRBJ1-5

CDR3aa: CASSLKGVGNQPQHF
CDR3nt: TGTGCCAGCAGTTTAAAAGGGGTGGGGAATCAGCCCCAGCATTTT
abundance: NA
v_gene: TRBV28
d_gene: NA
j_gene: TRBJ1-5

CDR3aa: CASSTPGLAGWLFF
CDR3nt: TGTGCCAGCAGCACGCCGGGACTAGCGGGGTGGTTGTTTTTT
abundance: few
v_gene: TRBV5-4
d_gene: TRBD2
j_gene: TRBJ2-2

CDR3aa: CASSLGHSNSPLHF
CDR3nt: TGTGCCAGCAGCTTGGGGCATTCAAATTCACCCCTCCACTTT
abundance: NA
v_gene: TRBV5-6
d_gene: NA
j_gene: TRBJ1-6

CDR3aa: CASSIDSPSGSHRLDTQYF
CDR3nt: TGTGCCAGTAGTATAGATAGCCCTAGCGGTTCCCACAGATTAGATACGCAGTATTTT
abundance: NA
v_gene: TRBV19
d_gene: TRBD2
j_gene: TRBJ2-3

CDR3aa: CASSSRLAVNEQYF
CDR3nt: TGTGCCAGCAGCTCCCGACTAGCTGTGAACGAGCAGTACTTC
abundance: NA
v_gene: TRBV7-9
d_gene: TRBD2
j_gene: TRBJ2-7

CDR3aa: CASSEALGEEAGYEQYF
CDR3nt: TGTGCCAGCAGTGAAGCGCTGGGGGAGGAGGCGGGTTACGAGCAGTACTTC
abundance: once
v_gene: TRBV2
d_gene: NA
j_gene: TRBJ2-7

CDR3aa: CASSVRDRGQPQHF
CDR3nt: TGTGCCAGCAGTGTCCGGGACAGGGGACAGCCCCAGCATTTT
abundance: NA
v_gene: TRBV27
d_gene: TRBD1
j_gene: TRBJ1-5

CDR3aa: CASRVGALETQYF
CDR3nt: TGTGCCAGCAGGGTAGGGGCACTAGAGACCCAGTACTTC
abundance: NA
v_gene: TRBV7-2
d_gene: NA
j_gene: TRBJ2-5

CDR3aa: CASSPDRPSGSPLHF
CDR3nt: TGTGCCAGCAGTCCAGACAGGCCGAGCGGTTCACCCCTCCACTTT
abundance: NA
v_gene: TRBV27
d_gene: NA
j_gene: TRBJ1-6

CDR3aa: CATGGQGAFGNTGELFF
CDR3nt: TGTGCCACCGGGGGACAGGGGGCGTTCGGGAACACCGGGGAGCTGTTTTTT
abundance: NA
v_gene: TRBV24-1
d_gene: TRBD1
j_gene: TRBJ2-2

CDR3aa: CASSPLSNTEAFF
CDR3nt: TGCGCCAGCAGCCCCCTCTCCAACACTGAAGCTTTCTTT
abundance: NA
v_gene: TRBV5-1
d_gene: NA
j_gene: TRBJ1-1

CDR3aa: CASSQDGTANEKLFF
CDR3nt: TGCGCCAGCAGCCAAGATGGGACAGCTAATGAAAAACTGTTTTTT
abundance: NA
v_gene: TRBV4-1
d_gene: TRBD1
j_gene: TRBJ1-4

CDR3aa: CASSTNTGAGANVLTF
CDR3nt: TGTGCCAGCAGCACTAATACAGGAGCTGGGGCCAACGTCCTGACTTTC
abundance: once
v_gene: TRBV11-2
d_gene: NA
j_gene: TRBJ2-6

CDR3aa: CASSFLDRTTEAFF
CDR3nt: TGTGCCAGCAGTTTCCTGGACAGAACCACTGAAGCTTTCTTT
abundance: NA
v_gene: TRBV6-5
d_gene: NA
j_gene: TRBJ1-1

CDR3aa: CATSNQLAGIYEQYF
CDR3nt: TGTGCCACCAGCAACCAACTAGCGGGGATCTACGAGCAGTACTTC
abundance: NA
v_gene: TRBV15
d_gene: TRBD2
j_gene: TRBJ2-7

CDR3aa: CASSSRTGPYEQYF
CDR3nt: TGCGCCAGCAGCTCCAGGACAGGACCCTACGAGCAGTACTTC
abundance: NA
v_gene: TRBV5-1
d_gene: TRBD1
j_gene: TRBJ2-7

CDR3aa: CASSLGEGNEQFF
CDR3nt: TGTGCTAGCAGCTTAGGCGAGGGCAATGAGCAGTTCTTC
abundance: NA
v_gene: TRBV7-7
d_gene: NA
j_gene: TRBJ2-1

CDR3aa: CASSAPGDTEAFF
CDR3nt: TGTGCCAGCAGTGCTCCCGGGGACACTGAAGCTTTCTTT
abundance: NA
v_gene: TRBV28
d_gene: NA
j_gene: TRBJ1-1

CDR3aa: CASSTGGANTEAFF
CDR3nt: TGTGCCAGCAGCACTGGGGGGGCGAACACTGAAGCTTTCTTT
abundance: NA
v_gene: TRBV5-5
d_gene: NA
j_gene: TRBJ1-1

CDR3aa: CASSFEGAGEKLFF
CDR3nt: TGTGCCAGCAGCTTTGAGGGGGCTGGTGAAAAACTGTTTTTT
abundance: NA
v_gene: TRBV28
d_gene: TRBD1
j_gene: TRBJ1-4

CDR3aa: CASSLASVPVTTQYF
CDR3nt: TGTGCCAGCAGTCTAGCCTCGGTGCCGGTCACGACCCAGTACTTC
abundance: once
v_gene: TRBV3-1/TRBV3-2
d_gene: NA
j_gene: TRBJ2-5

CDR3aa: CASSGGWADTQYF
CDR3nt: TGTGCCAGTTCGGGGGGCTGGGCAGATACGCAGTATTTT
abundance: NA
v_gene: TRBV19
d_gene: NA
j_gene: TRBJ2-3

CDR3aa: CAQSRGFEAFF
CDR3nt: TGTGCGCAAAGCAGAGGGTTTGAAGCTTTCTTT
abundance: NA
v_gene: TRBV12-3/TRBV12-4
d_gene: NA
j_gene: TRBJ1-1

CDR3aa: CASSQVRAEAFF
CDR3nt: TGTGCCAGCAGCCAAGTGCGGGCAGAAGCTTTCTTT
abundance: NA
v_gene: TRBV4-2
d_gene: NA
j_gene: TRBJ1-1

CDR3aa: CASGPLTPKADEQYF
CDR3nt: TGTGCCAGCGGCCCCTTGACACCGAAAGCCGACGAGCAGTACTTC
abundance: NA
v_gene: TRBV14
d_gene: NA
j_gene: TRBJ2-7

CDR3aa: CASSLYLAGAPQETQYF
CDR3nt: TGTGCCAGCAGTTTATATCTAGCGGGAGCCCCCCAAGAGACCCAGTACTTC
abundance: NA
v_gene: TRBV27
d_gene: TRBD2
j_gene: TRBJ2-5

CDR3aa: CASFEIQGSQETQYF
CDR3nt: TGCGCCAGCTTCGAAATTCAGGGATCGCAAGAGACCCAGTACTTC
abundance: NA
v_gene: TRBV5-1
d_gene: NA
j_gene: TRBJ2-5

CDR3aa: CASSQVRSDGYTF
CDR3nt: TGTGCCAGCAGCCAAGTGAGGTCGGATGGCTACACCTTC
abundance: NA
v_gene: TRBV27
d_gene: NA
j_gene: TRBJ1-2

CDR3aa: CASSRDSGNTIYF
CDR3nt: TGTGCCAGCAGCCGGGACTCCGGAAACACCATATATTTT
abundance: once
v_gene: TRBV7-2
d_gene: NA
j_gene: TRBJ1-3

CDR3aa: CASSVDPASSYEQYF
CDR3nt: TGTGCCAGCAGCGTAGATCCAGCTAGCTCCTACGAGCAGTACTTC
abundance: NA
v_gene: TRBV9
d_gene: NA
j_gene: TRBJ2-7

CDR3aa: CASSSRQDNTGELFF
CDR3nt: TGTGCCAGCAGCTCTCGACAGGATAACACCGGGGAGCTGTTTTTT
abundance: NA
v_gene: TRBV11-1
d_gene: NA
j_gene: TRBJ2-2

CDR3aa: CASSMDRGNSPLHF
CDR3nt: TGTGCCAGCAGCATGGACAGGGGCAATTCACCCCTCCACTTT
abundance: NA
v_gene: TRBV14
d_gene: TRBD1
j_gene: TRBJ1-6

CDR3aa: CASRSDSFTEAFF
CDR3nt: TGCGCCAGCAGATCCGACAGTTTCACTGAAGCTTTCTTT
abundance: NA
v_gene: TRBV5-1
d_gene: NA
j_gene: TRBJ1-1

CDR3aa: CATQTSGSGGDEQFF
CDR3nt: TGTGCCACTCAGACTAGCGGGAGTGGGGGAGATGAGCAGTTCTTC
abundance: NA
v_gene: TRBV24-1
d_gene: TRBD2
j_gene: TRBJ2-1

CDR3aa: CASSYGSSGTGELFF
CDR3nt: TGTGCCAGCAGTTATGGGTCGTCGGGCACCGGGGAGCTGTTTTTT
abundance: once
v_gene: TRBV6-5
d_gene: NA
j_gene: TRBJ2-2